The T cell receptor (beta chain) under discussion was sequenced for a study of blood T cell repertoires in COVID-19. About the research overall: T cells, B-cell-depleted T cells, or PBMCs provided the cDNA or gDNA that served as material.

Measured with immunoSEQ multiplex PCR; TCRdb has only the in-frame clones, and not every one. The sample includes over 150,000 clones, approximately 85% seen only once; the top ten take 0.6% to 0.7%. V was trimmed by 4 bases and J by 0 bases, leaving 7 bases between them. Germline V gives CDR1 MNHEY, CDR2 SVGAGI. CDR3 length: 14 residues. The chain employs TRBV6-5 and TRBJ1-3, with unresolved D. The TCR was taken from a man between 60 and 70 years old with COVID-19, enrolled during active disease. The sample comprised peripheral blood. This CDR3 reads CASSSARSGNTIYF. The CDR3 DNA is TGTGCCAGCAGTTCAGCGCGCTCTGGAAACACCATATATTTT.